This T cell receptor beta chain is drawn from a study of cytomegalovirus exposure and HLA in healthy donors. Germline lookup yields CDR1 SGHRS and CDR2 YFSETQ. V gave up 0 bases and J gave up 5 bases, with 9 bases separating them. CDR3 size: 14 residues. PCR employed 60 Vbeta and 13 Jbeta primers. Produced via immunoSEQ multiplex PCR; TCRdb's table is partial and in-frame only. The top ten hold 1.4% to 1.5% of the sample, which has under 200,000 clones, around 72% seen once. This chain connects TRBV5-1 to TRBJ2-1; no clear D gene. The receptor comes from a man in his forties or fifties in good health and CMV-seronegative. The sample comprised PBMCs. The CDR3 here is CASSLDLPDNEQFF. Here the CDR3 DNA reads TGCGCCAGCAGCTTGGACCTACCGGACAATGAGCAGTTCTTC.